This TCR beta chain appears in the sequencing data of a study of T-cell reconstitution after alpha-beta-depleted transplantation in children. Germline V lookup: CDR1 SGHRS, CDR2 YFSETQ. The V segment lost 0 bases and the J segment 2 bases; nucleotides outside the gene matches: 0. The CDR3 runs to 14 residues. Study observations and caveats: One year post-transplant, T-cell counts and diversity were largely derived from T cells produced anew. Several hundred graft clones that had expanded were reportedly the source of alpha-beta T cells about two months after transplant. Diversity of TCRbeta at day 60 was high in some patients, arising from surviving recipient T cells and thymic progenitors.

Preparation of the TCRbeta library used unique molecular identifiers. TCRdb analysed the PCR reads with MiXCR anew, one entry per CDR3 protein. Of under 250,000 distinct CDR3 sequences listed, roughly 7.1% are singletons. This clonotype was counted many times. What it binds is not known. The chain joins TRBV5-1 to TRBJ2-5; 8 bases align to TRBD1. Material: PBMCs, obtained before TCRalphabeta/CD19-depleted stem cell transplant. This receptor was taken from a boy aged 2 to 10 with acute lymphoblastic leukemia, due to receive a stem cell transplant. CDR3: CASSLDRGQETQYF. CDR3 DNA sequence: TGCGCCAGCAGCTTGGACAGGGGGCAAGAGACCCAGTACTTC.